The sequence of this TCR beta chain was determined in a study of blood T cell repertoires in COVID-19. Overall study context: Whether acute or convalescent, the COVID-19 samples came from the United States, Italy and Spain. Nucleic acid was either cDNA or gDNA, and it came from T cells, B-cell-depleted T cells, or PBMCs.

This CDR3 is 16 amino acids long. The germline CDR1 and CDR2 sequences are SGDLS and YYNGEE. Trimming removed 2 bases at V and 2 bases at J, with 14 bases between. TCRdb's copy holds only in-frame clones and misses some; the assay was immunoSEQ multiplex PCR. This sample has 250,000 to 300,000 clones, with under 90% found just once. The sequence was collected from a man between 50 and 59 years old with acute or convalescent COVID-19. What was sequenced was peripheral blood. The gene calls are TRBV9 and TRBJ1-3; D may be TRBD1 (6 bases). CDR3 sequence reads: CASSVRQGRAGNTIYF. In DNA form, the CDR3 reads TGTGCCAGCAGCGTCCGCCAGGGGCGGGCTGGAAACACCATATATTTT. The full variable domain, in which reference TRBV9 and TRBJ1-3 provide the parts outside the CDR3, is DSGVTQTPKHLITATGQRVTLRCSPRSGDLSVYWYQQSLDQGLQFLIQYYNGEERAKGNILERFSAQQFPDLHSELNLSSLELGDSALYFCASSVRQGRAGNTIYFGEGSWLTVV.